A single sample gave rise to the 21 T cell receptor beta chains below, sequenced in a study of T-cell reconstitution after alpha-beta-depleted transplantation in children. TCRbeta library preparation incorporated unique molecular identifiers. TCRdb re-analysed the PCR reads in MiXCR, keeping a single row per CDR3 protein. The sample yields fewer than 700,000 distinct CDR3 sequences, under 25% seen once. Sequenced here: PBMCs, mostly from graft donor cells, sampled 360 days after TCRalphabeta/CD19-depleted stem cell transplant. The receptors originated from a boy younger than two who had a stem cell transplant for acute myeloid leukemia, so the T cells may come from the graft donor.

V is TRBV29-1 and J is TRBJ1-1; D possibly corresponds to TRBD1 (5 bases). Germline V gene sequence: CDR1 SQVTM, CDR2 ANQGSEA. The CDR3 consists of 14 residues. Trimming pared 4 bases from V and 1 base from J, leaving 13 bases between. CDR3 sequence: CSVADWGRNTEAFF. The DNA for the CDR3 is TGCAGCGTTGCCGATTGGGGCAGGAACACTGAAGCTTTCTTT. Full variable domain (missing parts from reference TRBV29-1 and TRBJ1-1): SAVISQKPSRDICQRGTSLTIQCQVDSQVTMMFWYRQQPGQSLTLIATANQGSEATYESGFVIDKFPISRPNLTFSTLTVSNMSPEDSSIYLCSVADWGRNTEAFFGQGTRLTVV.

V usage is TRBV18 and J usage is TRBJ2-3, with D hard to call. CDR1 is KGHSH, CDR2 LQKENI, per germline. V was pared by 3 bases and J by 5 bases, with 9 bases between. The CDR3 spans 13 residues. The CDR3 bases are TGTGCCAGCTCACCCGAGGTTGGAGATACGCAGTATTTT. This sequence encodes CASSPEVGDTQYF.

This clonotype was seen a handful of times. The chain couples TRBV20-1 to TRBJ1-1; D not resolved. Germline V CDR1 and CDR2: DFQATT, SNEGSKA (reference sequence). This CDR3 is 14 amino acids long. With 0 bases removed from V and 1 base from J, the gap between germline ends came to 9 bases. CDR3 coding DNA: TGCAGTGCTAGAGAGGCAGTCCAGAACACTGAAGCTTTCTTT. It codes for CSAREAVQNTEAFF.

This clonotype was seen ten or more times. The chain has TRBV6-1 and TRBJ2-3; 9 nucleotides match TRBD1. Germline assignment: CDR1 MNHNS and CDR2 SASEGT. V shed 6 bases and J 2 bases; nucleotides not matched to a gene: 6. This CDR3 region has 15 residues. The CDR3 DNA follows: TGTGCCAGCAGACCGGACAGGGGCGCCACAGATACGCAGTATTTT. This encodes CASRPDRGATDTQYF.

This clonotype was seen many times. This rearrangement joins TRBV6-5 to TRBJ1-3; no clear D. CDR1 is MNHEY, CDR2 SVGAGI, per germline. The CDR3 covers 14 residues. Trimming took off 4 bases at V and 3 bases at J, with 10 bases between the two ends. Written as DNA, the CDR3 is TGTGCCAGCAGTTTACTCAGAGATGGAAACACCATATATTTT. Encoded protein: CASSLLRDGNTIYF.

This clonotype occurred a few times. The V and J genes are TRBV7-7 and TRBJ1-5; unclear D gene. The ends were cut back, 5 bases at V and 4 bases at J, with 15 bases in the middle. This CDR3 spans 15 amino acids. Per the germline V gene, CDR1 is SSHAT and CDR2 is FNYEAQ (reference sequence). The CDR3 is CASSAWIRGNQPQHF. Here the CDR3 DNA reads TGTGCCAGCAGCGCTTGGATTCGAGGGAATCAGCCCCAGCATTTT.

This clonotype was counted at least ten times. CDR3 nucleotide sequence: TGTGCCAGCATGCATGAGGCCCTGAACACTGAAGCTTTCTTT. Translation gives CASMHEALNTEAFF. The rearrangement uses TRBV7-2 and TRBJ1-1; D gene ambiguous. This CDR3 contains 14 residues. Trimming shortened V by 7 bases and J by 0 bases, and 12 bases separated the two germline ends. CDR1 is SGHTA, CDR2 FQGNSA, per germline.

This clonotype was counted at least ten times. This chain connects TRBV12-3 or TRBV12-4 to TRBJ2-7, with D perhaps TRBD1 or TRBD2 (5 bases each). Trimming pared 8 bases from V and 0 bases from J, leaving 14 bases between. CDR3 length: 14 amino acids. The CDR3 region has the DNA TGTGCCAGCTCCCCGGGACGGACCTCCTACGAGCAGTACTTC. Its protein is CASSPGRTSYEQYF.

In this sample, this clonotype turned up once. The CDR3 loop reads CASSLAGTGKDTEAFF. The CDR3 DNA reads as TGTGCCAGCAGCTTAGCGGGAACAGGGAAGGACACTGAAGCTTTCTTT. V is TRBV7-9 and J is TRBJ1-1, with a tentative D call TRBD1 (6 bases). This CDR3 contains 16 residues. Germline values: CDR1 SEHNR, CDR2 FQNEAQ (reference sequence). V was shortened by 0 bases and J by 3 bases, with 14 bases between the two germline ends.

This clonotype was recorded many times. The chain joins TRBV20-1 to TRBJ2-3; 10 bases are a match to TRBD1. This CDR3 has 14 residues. The germline V gene encodes CDR1 DFQATT and CDR2 SNEGSKA (reference sequence). CDR3 DNA: TGCAGACCGACAGGGGGCTCATTCACAGATACGCAGTATTTT. It yields the protein CRPTGGSFTDTQYF.

This clonotype was picked up many times. The gene calls are TRBV11-2 and TRBJ2-5; TRBD2 agrees at 8 bases. This CDR3 has 16 residues. The junction had 12 bases not matched to a gene; V was cut back by 5 bases and J by 4 bases. Germline V gene data show CDR1 as SGHAT and CDR2 as FQNNGV. The CDR3 spells CASSLIFGGGAETQYF. CDR3 sequence (DNA): TGTGCCAGCAGCCTCATTTTCGGGGGGGGAGCAGAGACCCAGTACTTC. The full variable domain, its missing parts supplied by reference TRBV11-2 and TRBJ2-5, is EAGVAQSPRYKIIEKRQSVAFWCNPISGHATLYWYQQILGQGPKLLIQFQNNGVVDDSQLPKDRFSAERLKGVDSTLKIQPAKLEDSAVYLCASSLIFGGGAETQYFGPGTRLLVL.

The gene calls are TRBV12-3 or TRBV12-4 and TRBJ1-5; D is ambiguous. Trimming cost V 1 base and J 2 bases, with 9 bases left between them. The CDR3 spans 15 residues. This chain's CDR3 is CASSLGGLGNQPQHF. In DNA, the CDR3 is TGTGCCAGCAGTTTAGGGGGTTTAGGCAATCAGCCCCAGCATTTT.

Ten or more counts support this clonotype. J is TRBJ2-6 and V is TRBV20-1; D is undetermined. The ends were cut back, 1 base at V and 4 bases at J, with 5 bases in the middle. This CDR3 comprises 13 residues. Germline V gene sequence: CDR1 DFQATT, CDR2 SNEGSKA (reference sequence). CDR3 residues: CSARGTGANVLTF. For the CDR3, the DNA is TGCAGTGCTAGAGGCACCGGGGCCAACGTCCTGACTTTC.

The table lists this clonotype with a few counts. The chain has TRBV20-1 and TRBJ2-3; 8 nucleotides align to TRBD2. Germline trimming cut 2 bases from V and 1 base from J; bases unmatched to any gene: 5. The CDR3 is made up of 15 amino acids. The germline CDR1 and CDR2 sequences are DFQATT and SNEGSKA (reference sequence). Written as DNA, the CDR3 is TGCAGTGCTAGATTGCCCGGGGGGGGCACAGATACGCAGTATTTT. Protein: CSARLPGGGTDTQYF.

This chain uses TRBV14 with TRBJ2-7; 8 bases are a match to TRBD1. The germline V gene has CDR1 SGHDN and CDR2 FVKESK. This CDR3 is built from 17 residues. Unmatched junction bases numbered 11, after V lost 3 bases and J lost 1 base. The CDR3 protein is CASSQTGVGVRSYEQYF. The CDR3 DNA follows: TGTGCCAGCAGCCAGACAGGGGTAGGAGTAAGGTCCTACGAGCAGTACTTC.

This chain connects TRBV20-1 to TRBJ2-1; 9 nucleotides agree with TRBD2. Germline-derived CDR1 and CDR2 are DFQATT and SNEGSKA (reference sequence). The ends lost 0 bases at V and 4 bases at J; junction bases unmatched: 4. The CDR3 sequence is 15 residues long. CDR3 in amino acids: CSARDRAGGYNEQFF. The DNA for the CDR3 is TGCAGTGCTAGAGATCGAGCGGGGGGTTACAATGAGCAGTTCTTC.

The chain recombines TRBV5-5 with TRBJ2-5, with no clear D. CDR1 and CDR2 (germline): SGHKS, YYEKEE (reference sequence). Trimming removed 0 bases from V and 4 bases from J, with 10 bases in between. There are 14 residues in the CDR3. CDR3 coding DNA: TGTGCCAGCAGCTTGGAAGTCGGCGGAGAGACCCAGTACTTC. This sequence encodes CASSLEVGGETQYF. The full variable domain, with the rest looked up from reference TRBV5-5 and TRBJ2-5, is DAGVTQSPTHLIKTRGQQVTLRCSPISGHKSVSWYQQVLGQGPQFIFQYYEKEERGRGNFPDRFSARQFPNYSSELNVNALLLGDSALYLCASSLEVGGETQYFGPGTRLLVL.

This clonotype occurred a few times. The chain links TRBV4-3 to TRBJ2-5; unclear D gene. The length of the CDR3 is 13 residues. The germline gives CDR1 LGHNA, CDR2 YSLEER. Trimming left V 1 base short and J 4 bases short, with 7 bases between. CDR3 in amino acids: CASSQVRIETQYF. CDR3 sequence (DNA): TGCGCCAGCAGCCAAGTCCGGATAGAGACCCAGTACTTC.

This clonotype has at least ten counts. This chain connects TRBV14 to TRBJ2-3; 12 bases align to TRBD2. V shed 4 bases and J 4 bases; nucleotides not matched to a gene: 12. In germline, CDR1 is SGHDN, CDR2 FVKESK. The CDR3 extends over 18 amino acids. CDR3 residues: CASSRTFSSGGAADTQYF. The DNA for the CDR3 is TGTGCCAGCAGCCGGACCTTTTCTAGCGGGGGGGCAGCAGATACGCAGTATTTT.

The sample holds many counts of this clonotype. This sequence joins TRBV7-2 and TRBJ2-7; TRBD2 matches 8 bases. The CDR3 totals 14 residues. After removal of 7 bases from V and 6 bases from J, the junction contained 11 bases not matched to a gene. Per germline, CDR1 SGHTA and CDR2 FQGNSA. The DNA of the CDR3 is TGTGCCAGCACCCCGGGGGGGGACCTTCTCGAGCAGTACTTC. It translates to CASTPGGDLLEQYF.

A word on this clonotype: A much larger clone differs by one base, so this may be a read error. The J gene is TRBJ2-5, the V gene TRBV27; D is undetermined. Trimming pared 6 bases from V and 0 bases from J, leaving 2 bases between. The CDR3 extends over 11 amino acids. Germline assignment: CDR1 MNHEY and CDR2 SMNVEV (reference sequence). The CDR3 here is CASRNQETQYF. Written as DNA, the CDR3 is TGTGCCAGCAGGAACCAAGAGACCCAGTACTTC.